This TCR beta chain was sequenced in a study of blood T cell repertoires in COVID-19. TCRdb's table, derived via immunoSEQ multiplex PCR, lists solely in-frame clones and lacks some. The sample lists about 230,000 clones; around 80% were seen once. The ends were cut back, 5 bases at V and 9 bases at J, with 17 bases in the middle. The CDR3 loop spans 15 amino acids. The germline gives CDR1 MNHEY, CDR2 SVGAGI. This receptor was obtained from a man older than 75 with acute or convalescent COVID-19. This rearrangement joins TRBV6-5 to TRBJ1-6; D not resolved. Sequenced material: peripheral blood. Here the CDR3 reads CASSRPSGSGSPLHF. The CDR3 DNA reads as TGTGCCAGCAGTCGTCCCAGCGGTTCAGGTTCACCCCTCCACTTT.